The 21 T cell receptor beta chains given below trace back to one sample, sequenced in a study of blood T cell repertoires in COVID-19. TCRdb's copy holds only in-frame clones and misses some; the assay was immunoSEQ multiplex PCR. The table has about 88,000 clones, approximately 89% seen once. The sample was peripheral blood. The source is a woman of 80 years or more with active COVID-19.

The chain combines TRBV19 with TRBJ1-5; a weak D match, TRBD1 (5 bases). Trimming pared 7 bases from V and 2 bases from J, leaving 12 bases between. The CDR3 has 14 residues. Germline CDR1 is LNHDA and CDR2 is SQIVND (reference sequence). This CDR3 reads CASNPQQGNQPQHF. The CDR3 DNA follows: TGTGCCAGTAATCCCCAACAGGGCAATCAGCCCCAGCATTTT.

The rearrangement joins TRBV6-5 to TRBJ1-2; D not certain. The germline gives CDR1 MNHEY, CDR2 SVGAGI. This CDR3 comprises 14 residues. Trimming took 6 bases from V and 1 from J, leaving 12 bases between them. The CDR3 is CASRETQINYGYTF. In nucleotides, the CDR3 is TGTGCCAGCAGAGAGACACAAATTAACTATGGCTACACCTTC.

This clone was seen a single time. The chain couples TRBV19 to TRBJ2-5; TRBD1 matches at 8 bases. The CDR3 is 17 amino acids. J was trimmed by 4 bases and V by 3 bases; bases with no gene match: 13. Germline CDR1 and CDR2: LNHDA and SQIVND (reference sequence). This CDR3 is CASSMLGQATRRETQYF. CDR3 nucleotides: TGTGCCAGTAGTATGCTGGGACAGGCGACACGGAGAGAGACCCAGTACTTC.

The chain recombines TRBV7-2 with TRBJ1-2; possible D gene TRBD1, 6 bases. CDR1 and CDR2 (germline): SGHTA, FQGNSA. The V end lost 3 bases, the J end lost 5 bases, and 25 bases lay between the germline ends. This CDR3 comprises 18 residues. The DNA for the CDR3 is TGTGCCAGCAGCTTCCCATCCTGGGAGACAGGTTATTTATATGGCTACACCTTC. It translates to CASSFPSWETGYLYGYTF.

The sample holds a few counts of this clone. This chain links TRBV19 with TRBJ2-7; 10 positions agree with TRBD2. The junction had 2 bases not matched to a gene; V was cut back by 5 bases and J by 4 bases. Germline V gene lookup returns CDR1 LNHDA and CDR2 SQIVND (reference sequence). The CDR3 covers 13 residues. The CDR3 is CASSLLAGYEQYF. CDR3 nucleotides: TGTGCCAGTAGTCTACTAGCGGGGTACGAGCAGTACTTC.

This chain links TRBV28 with TRBJ2-5; 7 nucleotides agree with TRBD1. With 8 bases clipped from V and 5 bases from J, the junction kept 14 bases outside the gene matches. This CDR3 has 15 amino acids. Germline V lookup: CDR1 MDHEN, CDR2 SYDVKM. DNA for the CDR3: TGTGCCAGCGGCCGAGGGGGCGCGTCTTGGGAGACCCAGTACTTC. Translation gives CASGRGGASWETQYF.

The chain carries TRBV7-2 and TRBJ2-2; 7 positions match TRBD1. Per the germline V gene, CDR1 is SGHTA and CDR2 is FQGNSA. V gave up 4 bases and J gave up 3 bases; unmatched junction bases: 5. This CDR3 has 15 amino acids. The DNA of the CDR3 is TGTGCCAGCAGCTCGGACAGGAGATACACCGGGGAGCTGTTTTTT. It specifies CASSSDRRYTGELFF.

In this sample, this clone turned up a few times. This chain connects TRBV7-3 to TRBJ2-1, with a possible D match to TRBD2 (5 bases). This CDR3 is built from 13 residues. Trimming stripped 5 bases from V and 7 bases from J, with 12 bases between. Germline V CDR1 and CDR2: SGHTA, FQGTGA. The CDR3 loop is CASSTDRGNEQFF. CDR3 nucleotide sequence: TGTGCCAGCAGCACGGACCGCGGGAATGAGCAGTTCTTC.

The J gene is TRBJ1-1, the V gene TRBV2, with unresolved D. V shed 3 bases and J shed 10 bases, with 12 bases lying between them. The CDR3 extends over 12 amino acids. The germline V gene encodes CDR1 SNHLY and CDR2 FYNNEI. In DNA, the CDR3 is TGTGCCAGCAGTGAGTGGGTGGGCCCAGCTTTCTTT. It yields the protein CASSEWVGPAFF. Looking up the rest from reference TRBV2 and TRBJ1-1 gives the full variable domain: EPEVTQTPSHQVTQMGQEVILRCVPISNHLYFYWYRQILGQKVEFLVSFYNNEISEKSEIFDDQFSVERPDGSNFTLKIRSTKLEDSAMYFCASSEWVGPAFFGQGTRLTVV.

The chain combines TRBV11-3 with TRBJ2-2; 8 bases match TRBD2. Per the germline V gene, CDR1 is SGHNT and CDR2 is YENEEA. This CDR3 is 15 amino acids long. Losses at the gene ends were 4 bases for V and 7 bases for J; bases not matched to a gene: 8. The CDR3 DNA follows: TGTGCCAGCAGCTCATCCAGCGGGAGAGTCGGGGAGCTGTTTTTT. It codes for CASSSSSGRVGELFF.

The J gene is TRBJ2-5, the V gene TRBV4-2; D uncertain. The V and J ends lost 0 bases and 3 bases respectively, with 5 bases between them. The CDR3 has 13 amino acids. Germline lookup yields CDR1 LGHNA and CDR2 YNFKEQ. The CDR3 here is CASSQDLKETQYF. CDR3 nucleotides: TGTGCCAGCAGCCAAGATCTAAAAGAGACCCAGTACTTC.

The table lists this clone with a count of one. The V and J genes are TRBV6-2 or TRBV6-3 and TRBJ2-7; tentatively, D is TRBD2 (6 bases). Trimming removed 3 bases from V and 6 bases from J, with 27 bases in between. Per the germline V gene, CDR1 is MNHEY and CDR2 is SVGEGT. CDR3 size: 18 residues. CDR3 residues: CASSYPPRAGPPRPEQYF. DNA of the CDR3: TGTGCCAGCAGTTATCCACCTCGGGCGGGACCCCCAAGGCCCGAGCAGTACTTC.

The chain couples TRBV15 to TRBJ2-7, with TRBD1 matching 10 bases. CDR3 length equals 14 residues. J was trimmed by 2 bases and V by 4 bases; bases with no gene match: 2. In germline, CDR1 is LNHNV, CDR2 YYDKDF (reference sequence). CDR3 in DNA: TGTGCCACCAGCAAGGGACAGGGGACCTACGAGCAGTACTTC. Amino acids: CATSKGQGTYEQYF.

This clone was detected only a few times. The V and J genes are TRBV7-2 and TRBJ2-3; D is uncertain. CDR1 and CDR2 (germline): SGHTA, FQGNSA. This CDR3 is 12 amino acids long. The ends were cut back, 1 base at V and 11 bases at J, with 10 bases in the middle. The CDR3 spells CASSLDEAEQYF. The CDR3 DNA follows: TGTGCCAGCAGCTTAGACGAGGCAGAGCAGTATTTT. The full variable domain, completed using reference TRBV7-2 and TRBJ2-3, is GAGVSQSPSNKVTEKGKDVELRCDPISGHTALYWYRQSLGQGLEFLIYFQGNSAPDKSGLPSDRFSAERTGGSVSTLTIQRTQQEDSAVYLCASSLDEAEQYFGPGTRLTVL.

This clone was seen more than once but under ten times. The rearrangement joins TRBV19 to TRBJ2-2, with D possibly being TRBD2 (6 bases). Germline V gene lookup returns CDR1 LNHDA and CDR2 SQIVND (reference sequence). CDR3 size: 13 residues. Trimming removed 3 bases at V and 6 bases at J, with 8 bases between. For the CDR3, the DNA is TGTGCCAGTAGTATGTCGGGAGCCGGGGAGCTGTTTTTT. This translates into CASSMSGAGELFF.

The genes are TRBV19 and TRBJ1-1; unclear D gene. The CDR3 consists of 15 residues. CDR1 LNHDA and CDR2 SQIVND come from the germline V gene (reference sequence). V gave up 5 bases and J gave up 1 base, with 14 bases separating them. The CDR3 DNA reads TGTGCCAGTAGTCCAATCGGAACAGAGAACACTGAAGCTTTCTTT. Its protein is CASSPIGTENTEAFF.

The chain links TRBV12-3 or TRBV12-4 to TRBJ2-7; perhaps TRBD1 as D (5 bases). The CDR3 contains 13 residues. Trimming cost V 2 bases and J 1 base, with 6 bases left between them. CDR3 amino acids: CASSLSGSYEQYF. In nucleotides, the CDR3 is TGTGCCAGCAGTTTATCAGGGTCCTACGAGCAGTACTTC.

The rearrangement joins TRBV12-5 to TRBJ2-1; D is possibly TRBD1 (6 bases). Trimming left V 1 base short and J 8 bases short, with 21 bases between. This CDR3 spans 17 amino acids. Germline V gene lookup returns CDR1 LGHNT and CDR2 FRNRAP. For the CDR3, the DNA is TGTGCTAGTGGTTTGGGGACATACCGGACAGTCGCACATGAGCAGTTCTTC. Translating it yields CASGLGTYRTVAHEQFF.

V is TRBV9 and J is TRBJ2-3; no definite D call. The CDR3 contains 16 residues. CDR1 and CDR2 (germline): SGDLS, YYNGEE. V lost 3 bases to trimming and J lost 1 base, with 15 bases between them. The CDR3 here is CASSASQLSGTDTQYF. The CDR3 coding sequence is TGTGCCAGCAGCGCTTCACAGCTCAGTGGCACAGATACGCAGTATTTT.

The chain employs TRBV27 and TRBJ2-1; D is perhaps TRBD2 (6 bases). CDR3 length equals 14 residues. V gave up 6 bases and J gave up 3 bases, with 12 bases separating them. Germline V CDR1 and CDR2: MNHEY, SMNVEV (reference sequence). CDR3 bases: TGTGCCAGCAGAGAATGGGGACTCTACAATGAGCAGTTCTTC. As protein: CASREWGLYNEQFF.

The chain is built from TRBV9 and TRBJ2-3; no reliable D call. The germline V gene has CDR1 SGDLS and CDR2 YYNGEE. The CDR3 extends over 17 amino acids. V was pared by 6 bases and J by 2 bases, with 22 bases between. The CDR3 DNA reads as TGTGCCAGCACCGACTCGCTTCAGTCTCCGAACACAGATACGCAGTATTTT. Its protein is CASTDSLQSPNTDTQYF.